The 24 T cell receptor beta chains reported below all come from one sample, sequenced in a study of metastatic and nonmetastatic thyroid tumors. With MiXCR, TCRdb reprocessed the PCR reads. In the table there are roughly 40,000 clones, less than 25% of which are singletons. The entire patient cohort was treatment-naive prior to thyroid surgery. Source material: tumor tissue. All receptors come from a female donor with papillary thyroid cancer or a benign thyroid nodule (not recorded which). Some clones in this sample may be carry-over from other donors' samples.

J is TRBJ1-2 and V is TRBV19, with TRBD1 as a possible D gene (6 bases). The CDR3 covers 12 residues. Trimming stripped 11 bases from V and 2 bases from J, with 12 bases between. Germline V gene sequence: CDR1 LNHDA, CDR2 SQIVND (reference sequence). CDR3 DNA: TGTGCCTCCAAACAGGGAAACTATGGCTACACCTTC. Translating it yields CASKQGNYGYTF.

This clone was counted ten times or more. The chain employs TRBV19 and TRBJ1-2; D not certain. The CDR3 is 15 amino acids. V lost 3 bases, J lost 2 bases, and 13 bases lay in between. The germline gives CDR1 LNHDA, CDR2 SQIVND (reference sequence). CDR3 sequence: CASSIHPPLNYGYTF. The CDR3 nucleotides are TGTGCCAGTAGTATTCACCCCCCGTTGAACTATGGCTACACCTTC.

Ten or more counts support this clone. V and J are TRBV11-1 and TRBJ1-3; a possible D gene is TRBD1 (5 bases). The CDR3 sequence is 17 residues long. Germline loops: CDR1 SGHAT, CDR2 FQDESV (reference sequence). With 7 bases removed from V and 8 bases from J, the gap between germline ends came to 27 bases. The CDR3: CASTLRGARTLSDTIYF. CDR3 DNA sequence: TGTGCCAGCACTCTAAGAGGGGCAAGGACTCTCTCGGACACCATATATTTT.

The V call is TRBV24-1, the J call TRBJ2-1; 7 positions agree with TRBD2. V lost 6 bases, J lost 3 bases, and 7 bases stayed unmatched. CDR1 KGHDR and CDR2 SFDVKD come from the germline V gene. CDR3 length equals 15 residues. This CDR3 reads CATSPVGGIYNEQFF. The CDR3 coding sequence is TGTGCCACCAGTCCCGTGGGAGGGATCTACAATGAGCAGTTCTTC.

In DNA, the CDR3 is TGTGCCAGCCAGGGGGAGGTGTTTACAGATACGCAGTATTTT. Its protein product is CASQGEVFTDTQYF. V gene TRBV7-9 combines with J gene TRBJ2-3; D is possibly TRBD1 (7 bases). Germline assignment: CDR1 SEHNR and CDR2 FQNEAQ (reference sequence). Trimming took off 8 bases at V and 3 bases at J, with 15 bases between the two ends. The CDR3 loop spans 14 amino acids. Full variable domain (remainder filled in from reference TRBV7-9 and TRBJ2-3): DTGVSQNPRHKITKRGQNVTFRCDPISEHNRLYWYRQTLGQGPEFLTYFQNEAQLEKSRLLSDRFSAERPKGSFSTLEIQRTEQGDSAMYLCASQGEVFTDTQYFGPGTRLTVL.

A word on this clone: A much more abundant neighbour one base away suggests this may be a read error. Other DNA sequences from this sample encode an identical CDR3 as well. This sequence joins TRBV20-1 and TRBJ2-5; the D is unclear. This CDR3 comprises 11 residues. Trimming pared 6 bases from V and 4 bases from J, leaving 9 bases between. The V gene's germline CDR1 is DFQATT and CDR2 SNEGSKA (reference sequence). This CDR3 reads CSAPRRETQYF. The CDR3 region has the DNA TGCAGTGCCCCCCGGCGAGAGACCCAGTACTTC.

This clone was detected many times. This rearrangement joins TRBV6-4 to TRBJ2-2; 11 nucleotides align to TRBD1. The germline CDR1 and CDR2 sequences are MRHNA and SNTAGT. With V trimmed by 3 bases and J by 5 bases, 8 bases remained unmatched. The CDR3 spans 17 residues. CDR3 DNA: TGTGCCAGCAGTGAACACTCCGGGACAGGGGGGACCGGGGAGCTGTTTTTT. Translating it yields CASSEHSGTGGTGELFF.

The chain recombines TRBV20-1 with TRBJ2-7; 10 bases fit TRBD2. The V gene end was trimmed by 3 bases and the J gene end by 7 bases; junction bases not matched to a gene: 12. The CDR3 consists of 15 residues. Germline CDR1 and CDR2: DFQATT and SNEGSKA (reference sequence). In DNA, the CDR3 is TGCAGTGCTAGTCGGGTGGCTAGCGGGAGAGGTGAGCAGTACTTC. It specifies CSASRVASGRGEQYF.

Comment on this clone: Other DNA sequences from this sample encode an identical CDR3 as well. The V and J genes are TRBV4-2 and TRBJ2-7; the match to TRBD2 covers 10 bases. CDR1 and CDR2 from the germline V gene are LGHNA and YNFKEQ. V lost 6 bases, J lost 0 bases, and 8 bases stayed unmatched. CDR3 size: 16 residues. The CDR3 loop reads CASSQEIAGGSYEQYF. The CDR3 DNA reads TGTGCCAGCAGTCAGGAGATAGCGGGGGGCTCCTACGAGCAGTACTTC.

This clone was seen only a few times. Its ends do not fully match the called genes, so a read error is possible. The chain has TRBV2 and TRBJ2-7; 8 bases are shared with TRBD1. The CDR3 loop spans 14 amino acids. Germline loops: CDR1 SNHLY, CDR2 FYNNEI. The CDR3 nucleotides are TGTGCCAGCCTTTCAGGGGGCGCAATGGGCGAGCATTACTTC. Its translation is CASLSGGAMGEHYF.

The CDR3 region is CATSYDTTDTQYF. CDR3 in DNA: TGTGCCACCAGTTATGACACCACAGATACGCAGTATTTT. V is TRBV24-1 and J is TRBJ2-3; no clear D. This CDR3 region has 13 residues. The V end was cut by 6 bases, the J end by 2 bases, with 8 bases between. Germline CDR1 and CDR2: KGHDR and SFDVKD.

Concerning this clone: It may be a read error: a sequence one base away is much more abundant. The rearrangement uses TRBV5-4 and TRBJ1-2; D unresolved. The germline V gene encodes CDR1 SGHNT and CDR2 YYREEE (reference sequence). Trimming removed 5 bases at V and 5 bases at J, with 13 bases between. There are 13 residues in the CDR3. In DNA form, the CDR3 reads TGTGCCAGCAGTGCTCCGCGGCTTTATGGCTACACCTTC. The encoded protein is CASSAPRLYGYTF.

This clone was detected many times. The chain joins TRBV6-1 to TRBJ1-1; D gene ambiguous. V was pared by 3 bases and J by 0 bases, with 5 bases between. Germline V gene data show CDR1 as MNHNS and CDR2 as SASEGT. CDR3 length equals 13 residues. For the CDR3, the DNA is TGTGCCAGCAGTGATTGGATGAACACTGAAGCTTTCTTT. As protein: CASSDWMNTEAFF.

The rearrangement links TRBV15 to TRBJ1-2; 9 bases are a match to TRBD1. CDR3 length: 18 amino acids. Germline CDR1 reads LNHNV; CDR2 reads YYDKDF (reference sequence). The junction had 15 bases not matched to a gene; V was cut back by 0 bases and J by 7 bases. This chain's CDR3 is CATSREGSDWTGVGGYTF. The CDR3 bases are TGTGCCACCAGCAGAGAGGGGTCTGACTGGACAGGGGTAGGTGGCTACACCTTC. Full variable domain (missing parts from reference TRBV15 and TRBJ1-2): DAMVIQNPRYQVTQFGKPVTLSCSQTLNHNVMYWYQQKSSQAPKLLFHYYDKDFNNEADTPDNFQSRRPNTSFCFLDIRSPGLGDTAMYLCATSREGSDWTGVGGYTFGSGTRLTVV.

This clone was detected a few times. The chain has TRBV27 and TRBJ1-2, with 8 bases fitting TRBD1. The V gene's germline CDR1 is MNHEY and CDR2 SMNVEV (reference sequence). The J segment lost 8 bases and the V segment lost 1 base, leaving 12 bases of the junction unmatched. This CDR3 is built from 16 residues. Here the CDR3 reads CASSLYTPGGAAGYTF. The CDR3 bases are TGTGCCAGCAGTTTATACACCCCAGGGGGCGCGGCGGGCTACACCTTC.

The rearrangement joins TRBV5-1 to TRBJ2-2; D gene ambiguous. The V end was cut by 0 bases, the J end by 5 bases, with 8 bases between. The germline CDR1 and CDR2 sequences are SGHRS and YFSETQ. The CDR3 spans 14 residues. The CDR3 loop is CASSLAERTGELFF. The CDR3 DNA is TGCGCCAGCAGCTTGGCCGAGCGTACCGGGGAGCTGTTTTTT.

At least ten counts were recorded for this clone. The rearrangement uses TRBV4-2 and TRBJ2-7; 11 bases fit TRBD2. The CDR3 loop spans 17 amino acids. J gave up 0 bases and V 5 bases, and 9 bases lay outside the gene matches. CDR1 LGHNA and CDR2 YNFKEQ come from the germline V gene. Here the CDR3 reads CASSKPVAGGSSYEQYF. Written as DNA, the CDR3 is TGTGCCAGCAGCAAACCAGTAGCGGGAGGGAGCTCCTACGAGCAGTACTTC.

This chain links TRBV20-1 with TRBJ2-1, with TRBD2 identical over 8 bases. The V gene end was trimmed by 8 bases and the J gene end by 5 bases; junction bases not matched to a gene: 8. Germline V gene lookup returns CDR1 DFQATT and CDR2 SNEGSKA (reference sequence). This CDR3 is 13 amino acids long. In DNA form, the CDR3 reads TGCAGTTCCGCGGGGGGCCGTAACAATGAGCAGTTCTTC. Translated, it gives CSSAGGRNNEQFF.

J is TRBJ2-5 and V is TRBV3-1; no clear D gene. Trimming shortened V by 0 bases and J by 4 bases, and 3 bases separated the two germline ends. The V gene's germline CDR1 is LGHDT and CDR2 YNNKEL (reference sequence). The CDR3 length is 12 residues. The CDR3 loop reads CASSQDLETQYF. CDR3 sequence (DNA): TGTGCCAGCAGCCAAGATTTAGAGACCCAGTACTTC.

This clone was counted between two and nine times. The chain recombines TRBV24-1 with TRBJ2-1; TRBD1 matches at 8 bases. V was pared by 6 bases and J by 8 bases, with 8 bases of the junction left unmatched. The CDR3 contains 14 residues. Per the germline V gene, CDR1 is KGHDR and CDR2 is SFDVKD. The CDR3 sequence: CATSRPQGADEQFF. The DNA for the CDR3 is TGTGCCACCAGTCGCCCTCAGGGGGCGGATGAGCAGTTCTTC.

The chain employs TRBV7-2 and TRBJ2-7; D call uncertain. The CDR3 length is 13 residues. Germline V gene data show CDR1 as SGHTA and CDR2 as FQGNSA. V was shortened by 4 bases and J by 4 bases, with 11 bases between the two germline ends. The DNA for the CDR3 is TGTGCCAGCAGCTCGCCAAATACATACGAGCAGTACTTC. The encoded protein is CASSSPNTYEQYF.

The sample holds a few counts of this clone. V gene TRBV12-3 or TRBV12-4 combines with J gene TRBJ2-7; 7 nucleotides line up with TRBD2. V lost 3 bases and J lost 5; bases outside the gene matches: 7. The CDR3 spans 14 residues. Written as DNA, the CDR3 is TGTGCCAGCAGTTTCGGGGGGAGGGCGGACGAGCAGTACTTC. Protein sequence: CASSFGGRADEQYF.

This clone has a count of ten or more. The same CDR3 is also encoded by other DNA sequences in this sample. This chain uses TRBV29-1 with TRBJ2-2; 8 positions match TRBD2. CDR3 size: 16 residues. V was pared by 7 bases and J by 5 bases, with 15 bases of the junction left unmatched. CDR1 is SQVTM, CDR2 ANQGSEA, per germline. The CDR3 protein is CSASRVAGTKTGELFF. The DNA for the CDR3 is TGCAGCGCCTCCAGGGTAGCGGGGACTAAAACCGGGGAGCTGTTTTTT.

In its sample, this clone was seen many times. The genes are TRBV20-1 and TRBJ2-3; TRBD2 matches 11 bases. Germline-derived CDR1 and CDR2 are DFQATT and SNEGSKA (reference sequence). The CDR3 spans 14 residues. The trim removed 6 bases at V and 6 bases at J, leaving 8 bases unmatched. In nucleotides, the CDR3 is TGCAGTGCGCCACTAGCGGGAGCTTTTGATACGCAGTATTTT. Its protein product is CSAPLAGAFDTQYF.